One and the same sample provided the 28 T cell receptor beta chains below, sequenced in a study of tumor-infiltrating lymphocytes in localized non-small cell lung cancer. Assay used: immunoSEQ multiplex PCR; TCRdb lists only in-frame clones, some missing. The sample records about 14,000 clones, 60% to 80% being singletons. Specimen: lung tumor tissue. These receptors were collected from a human donor with non-small cell lung cancer.

This clone was found once. The V call is TRBV7-2, the J call TRBJ2-5; no definite D call. The V gene's germline CDR1 is SGHTA and CDR2 FQGNSA. Trimming took 1 base from V and 3 from J, leaving 6 bases between them. This CDR3 contains 13 residues. CDR3 residues: CASSLVAEETQYF. CDR3 DNA sequence: TGTGCCAGCAGCTTAGTGGCAGAAGAGACCCAGTACTTC. Filled out from reference TRBV7-2 and TRBJ2-5, the complete variable domain reads GAGVSQSPSNKVTEKGKDVELRCDPISGHTALYWYRQSLGQGLEFLIYFQGNSAPDKSGLPSDRFSAERTGGSVSTLTIQRTQQEDSAVYLCASSLVAEETQYFGPGTRLLVL.

The chain has TRBV14 and TRBJ2-3; 12 nucleotides agree with TRBD2. This CDR3 spans 18 amino acids. CDR1 is SGHDN and CDR2 is FVKESK in the germline V gene. With 0 bases clipped from V and 4 bases from J, the junction kept 8 bases outside the gene matches. In DNA form, the CDR3 reads TGTGCCAGCAGCCAAGAGGTTCTAGCGGGGGGGCTCTCAGATACGCAGTATTTT. It specifies CASSQEVLAGGLSDTQYF.

This chain links TRBV10-3 with TRBJ2-7, with 7 positions matching TRBD1. Germline CDR1 is ENHRY and CDR2 is SYGVKD. This CDR3 spans 16 amino acids. Trimming cost V 0 bases and J 2 bases; bases outside gene matches: 7. The CDR3 here is CAISESKRTGAYEQYF. Written as DNA, the CDR3 is TGTGCCATCAGTGAGTCGAAACGGACAGGTGCCTACGAGCAGTACTTC.

The chain combines TRBV15 with TRBJ2-7; 8 nucleotides line up with TRBD1. The V segment lost 5 bases and the J segment 0 bases; nucleotides outside the gene matches: 6. The CDR3 runs to 15 residues. Germline V gene lookup returns CDR1 LNHNV and CDR2 YYDKDF (reference sequence). The CDR3 sequence: CATSAGQDLSYEQYF. The CDR3 bases are TGTGCCACCAGCGCGGGACAGGACCTCTCCTACGAGCAGTACTTC.

This clone was counted between two and nine times. The chain uses TRBV6-5 and TRBJ2-3; 7 bases agree with TRBD2. Germline V gene lookup returns CDR1 MNHEY and CDR2 SVGAGI. CDR3 length: 14 amino acids. J was trimmed by 4 bases and V by 5 bases; bases with no gene match: 6. In DNA form, the CDR3 reads TGTGCCAGCAGTCCCGGGGGGAAGCCAGATACGCAGTATTTT. It codes for CASSPGGKPDTQYF.

The V and J genes are TRBV5-1 and TRBJ2-3; 9 nucleotides match TRBD1. Per the germline V gene, CDR1 is SGHRS and CDR2 is YFSETQ. The CDR3 has 16 amino acids. V lost 4 bases and J lost 0; bases outside the gene matches: 6. The CDR3 DNA reads as TGCGCCAGCAGCGGGGGGACAGGGTCTAGCACAGATACGCAGTATTTT. Its protein product is CASSGGTGSSTDTQYF.

The J gene is TRBJ1-2, the V gene TRBV5-1; D is unclear. The CDR3 is 15 residues long. CDR1 and CDR2 from the germline V gene are SGHRS and YFSETQ. Trimming shortened V by 5 bases and J by 0 bases, and 14 bases separated the two germline ends. The CDR3 spells CASSPDIQSNYGYTF. The CDR3, as DNA: TGCGCCAGCAGTCCCGACATCCAGTCTAACTATGGCTACACCTTC.

The chain uses TRBV7-9 and TRBJ2-1; 8 bases map to TRBD2. In germline, CDR1 is SEHNR, CDR2 FQNEAQ (reference sequence). V lost 1 base, J lost 0 bases, and 2 bases stayed unmatched. The CDR3 covers 16 residues. CDR3 DNA sequence: TGTGCCAGCAGCTTAGGTAGCGGGGTCTCCTACAATGAGCAGTTCTTC. This translates into CASSLGSGVSYNEQFF.

The rearrangement joins TRBV4-2 to TRBJ2-7; the D gene is possibly TRBD1 (6 bases). The length of the CDR3 is 16 residues. V was pared by 1 base and J by 0 bases, with 13 bases between. Germline V lookup: CDR1 LGHNA, CDR2 YNFKEQ. CDR3: CASSQATADSSYEQYF. The CDR3 DNA follows: TGTGCCAGCAGCCAAGCCACGGCGGACAGCTCCTACGAGCAGTACTTC.

The rearrangement uses TRBV9 and TRBJ2-1; D not resolved. Trimming cost V 4 bases and J 6 bases, with 11 bases left between them. CDR3 length: 13 residues. Germline loops: CDR1 SGDLS, CDR2 YYNGEE. CDR3 sequence reads: CASSPPLLNEQFF. CDR3 DNA: TGTGCCAGCAGCCCCCCGTTACTCAATGAGCAGTTCTTC.

This clone is deemed medium-sized. The chain couples TRBV27 to TRBJ2-5; the match to TRBD2 covers 9 bases. This CDR3 region has 18 residues. Germline V gene sequence: CDR1 MNHEY, CDR2 SMNVEV (reference sequence). V gave up 2 bases and J gave up 3 bases; unmatched junction bases: 13. CDR3 loop: CASSLSLGLAGRKETQYF. The DNA of the CDR3 is TGTGCCAGCAGTTTAAGTCTGGGGCTAGCGGGGCGGAAAGAGACCCAGTACTTC.

This rearrangement joins TRBV6-6 to TRBJ1-6; the match to TRBD1 covers 7 bases. The CDR3 loop spans 15 amino acids. J lost 6 bases, V lost 6 bases, and 8 bases had no gene match. Germline CDR1 reads MNHNY; CDR2 reads SVGAGI (reference sequence). The CDR3 spells CASSIGQALNSPLHF. DNA of the CDR3: TGTGCCAGCAGCATCGGACAGGCCCTTAATTCACCCCTCCACTTT.

The genes are TRBV14 and TRBJ2-7, with a possible D match to TRBD2 (6 bases). CDR3 size: 14 residues. Trimming left V 3 bases short and J 5 bases short, with 14 bases between. Germline CDR1 reads SGHDN; CDR2 reads FVKESK. CDR3 loop: CASSHYGGRDEQYF. The CDR3 nucleotides read TGTGCCAGCAGCCATTACGGAGGGCGCGACGAGCAGTACTTC.

The chain uses TRBV7-2 and TRBJ2-3, with D perhaps TRBD1 (6 bases). The germline CDR1 and CDR2 sequences are SGHTA and FQGNSA. V gave up 3 bases and J gave up 6 bases, with 10 bases separating them. The CDR3 extends over 13 amino acids. In DNA form, the CDR3 reads TGTGCCAGCAGCTTTTGGCAGGGGGATACGCAGTATTTT. Its protein is CASSFWQGDTQYF.

The genes are TRBV6-5 and TRBJ1-1, with a possible D match to TRBD1 (5 bases). Trimming left V 5 bases short and J 3 bases short, with 10 bases between. From germline, CDR1 is MNHEY and CDR2 SVGAGI. CDR3 size: 13 residues. CDR3 coding DNA: TGTGCCAGCAGTCTTATACAGGACACTGAAGCTTTCTTT. This sequence encodes CASSLIQDTEAFF.

This clone was detected once. CDR3 nucleotide sequence: TGTGCCAGCAGCATGATAGCGGGAGCGAACACCGGGGAGCTGTTTTTT. Its protein product is CASSMIAGANTGELFF. The V gene is TRBV7-8, the J gene TRBJ2-2, with 9 bases that match TRBD2. Germline CDR1 is SGHVS and CDR2 is FQNEAQ. Trimming removed 5 bases from V and 0 bases from J; junction bases left unmatched: 4. The CDR3 extends over 16 amino acids.

V gene TRBV18 combines with J gene TRBJ1-1; a weak D match, TRBD1 (5 bases). This CDR3 is built from 13 residues. CDR1 is KGHSH, CDR2 LQKENI, per germline. Trimming left V 7 bases short and J 1 base short, with 10 bases between. The CDR3 spells CASLGQGNTEAFF. In DNA form, the CDR3 reads TGTGCCAGCTTAGGGCAGGGGAACACTGAAGCTTTCTTT.

The V call is TRBV29-1, the J call TRBJ1-5, with D unresolved. Germline values: CDR1 SQVTM, CDR2 ANQGSEA. V shed 5 bases and J shed 5 bases, with 10 bases lying between them. The CDR3 extends over 12 amino acids. The CDR3 loop is CSVNTGDQPQHF. The CDR3 DNA follows: TGCAGCGTTAATACTGGTGATCAGCCCCAGCATTTT.

V gene TRBV28 combines with J gene TRBJ1-2; TRBD1 aligns across 9 bases. V was clipped by 3 bases and J by 4 bases; unmatched bases: 9. The CDR3 is made up of 16 amino acids. Germline V CDR1 and CDR2: MDHEN, SYDVKM. CDR3 region: CASSFITGGAVYGYTF. The CDR3 DNA follows: TGTGCCAGCAGTTTTATTACAGGGGGCGCGGTCTATGGCTACACCTTC.

This sequence joins TRBV18 and TRBJ1-2; 9 nucleotides align to TRBD1. After removal of 1 base from V and 2 bases from J, the junction contained 5 bases not matched to a gene. The CDR3 loop spans 16 amino acids. CDR1 is KGHSH, CDR2 LQKENI, per germline. This CDR3 is CASSPLGQGPNYGYTF. For the CDR3, the DNA is TGTGCCAGCTCACCACTGGGACAGGGCCCCAACTATGGCTACACCTTC. Based on the CDR3 plus reference TRBV18 and TRBJ1-2, the full variable domain is NAGVMQNPRHLVRRRGQEARLRCSPMKGHSHVYWYRQLPEEGLKFMVYLQKENIIDESGMPKERFSAEFPKEGPSILRIQQVVRGDSAAYFCASSPLGQGPNYGYTFGSGTRLTVV.

The chain joins TRBV7-9 to TRBJ1-6, with a tentative D call TRBD1 (5 bases). The CDR3 loop spans 14 amino acids. Trimming stripped 3 bases from V and 7 bases from J, with 10 bases between. CDR1 is SEHNR and CDR2 is FQNEAQ in the germline V gene (reference sequence). CDR3: CASSFGQGNSPLHF. The DNA of the CDR3 is TGTGCCAGCAGCTTTGGGCAGGGAAATTCACCCCTCCACTTT.

This clone was counted a single time. The J gene is TRBJ2-1, the V gene TRBV5-1, with a possible D match to TRBD1 (6 bases). The CDR3 covers 15 residues. V shed 3 bases and J shed 8 bases, with 18 bases lying between them. Germline CDR1 SGHRS, CDR2 YFSETQ. CDR3 residues: CASSSGNTGPYEQFF. CDR3 DNA: TGCGCCAGCAGCTCCGGAAATACAGGGCCATATGAGCAGTTCTTC.

The rearrangement joins TRBV9 to TRBJ2-2, with a possible D match to TRBD1 (5 bases). Germline CDR1 is SGDLS and CDR2 is YYNGEE. V lost 4 bases and J lost 0, with 10 bases in between. CDR3 length equals 15 residues. As DNA, the CDR3 is TGTGCCAGCAGCCCAGACAGAGCGAACACCGGGGAGCTGTTTTTT. Its protein product is CASSPDRANTGELFF.

The V call is TRBV7-2, the J call TRBJ2-1; 8 bases align to TRBD2. The junction had 11 bases not matched to a gene; V was cut back by 4 bases and J by 9 bases. The CDR3 runs to 15 residues. In germline, CDR1 is SGHTA, CDR2 FQGNSA. Here the CDR3 DNA reads TGTGCCAGCAGCTCTTGGACTAGCTTGGGGGGTGAGCAGTTCTTC. Translated: CASSSWTSLGGEQFF.

The V call is TRBV7-9, the J call TRBJ1-4; D call uncertain. The V end was cut by 5 bases, the J end by 7 bases, with 14 bases between. Germline V gene data show CDR1 as SEHNR and CDR2 as FQNEAQ (reference sequence). CDR3 size: 14 residues. CDR3 residues: CASSPVGGGEKLFF. Here the CDR3 DNA reads TGTGCCAGCAGCCCCGTAGGCGGTGGTGAAAAACTGTTTTTT. Full variable domain (remainder filled in from reference TRBV7-9 and TRBJ1-4): DTGVSQNPRHKITKRGQNVTFRCDPISEHNRLYWYRQTLGQGPEFLTYFQNEAQLEKSRLLSDRFSAERPKGSFSTLEIQRTEQGDSAMYLCASSPVGGGEKLFFGSGTQLSVL.

This clone appeared a few times. This rearrangement joins TRBV4-2 to TRBJ2-2, with D unclear. This CDR3 contains 15 residues. V shed 0 bases and J shed 6 bases, with 11 bases lying between them. Germline assignment: CDR1 LGHNA and CDR2 YNFKEQ. The CDR3 sequence: CASSQDGLVAGELFF. CDR3 bases: TGTGCCAGCAGCCAAGATGGCCTAGTGGCCGGGGAGCTGTTTTTT.

The chain couples TRBV6-1 to TRBJ1-2; weak D call: TRBD1 (5 bases). CDR1 MNHNS and CDR2 SASEGT come from the germline V gene. CDR3 length: 15 amino acids. The V end lost 1 base, the J end lost 0 bases, and 9 bases lay between the germline ends. CDR3 DNA sequence: TGTGCCAGCAGTGAAGGACAGCTAGCTAACTATGGCTACACCTTC. Protein: CASSEGQLANYGYTF.

The rearrangement links TRBV5-5 to TRBJ2-3, with 10 bases matching TRBD1. CDR3 length: 15 residues. V was pared by 1 base and J by 6 bases, with 5 bases of the junction left unmatched. Per the germline V gene, CDR1 is SGHKS and CDR2 is YYEKEE (reference sequence). As DNA, the CDR3 is TGTGCCAGCAGCTTGATGGGACAGGGGTGGGATACGCAGTATTTT. This translates into CASSLMGQGWDTQYF.